This T cell receptor beta chain was sequenced for a study of T cell changes during pregnancy in multiple sclerosis (dated by TCRdb to the late 2010s). In the study overall: In women with multiple sclerosis, the researchers looked at how the T cell repertoire shifted as pregnancy progressed.

From V the trimming removes 1 base and from J it removes 1 base, while the gene matches leave 9 bases of the junction unaccounted for. The CDR3 contains 18 residues, cysteine and phenylalanine counted. The retained sequence is limited to the CDR3, 54 bases, with the frame set at the first base. CDR1 is given as SGHRS and CDR2 as YFSETQ, both from the germline V gene. The protocol used for the library was the immunoSEQ multiplex PCR assay. In its TCRdb copy, this immuneACCESS table keeps in-frame sequences only and misses some clones. Where compared with another copy, unresolved V genes explain less than half of these, and the others have no known cause. This sample holds about 76,000 clones; roughly nine tenths were observed only once. In total, the top ten clones hold approximately 1.6% of the sample. Worth noting for this clone: This receptor's antigen is unknown. Within one base of it there is no much larger clone, and no base qualities were kept.

In this chain, TRBV5-1 is recombined with TRBJ2-5, and TRBD2 matches 11 of the central bases. The TCR was taken from a female donor in good health, enrolled as a control in a pregnancy study. Sample: peripheral blood, taken in the first trimester of pregnancy. This receptor has the CDR3 CASSLWGPTSGIQETQYF. Here is the DNA: TGCGCCAGCAGCTTGTGGGGTCCGACTAGCGGGATCCAAGAGACCCAGTACTTC.